These 32 T cell receptor beta chains were sequenced from one sample in a study of blood T cell repertoires in COVID-19. TCRdb's table, derived via immunoSEQ multiplex PCR, lists solely in-frame clones and lacks some. Found here are tens of thousands of clones, 93% of them singletons; the top ten hold over 0.85%. The material sequenced was peripheral blood. These TCRs come from a male donor with active COVID-19.

V gene TRBV3-1 (or the pseudogene TRBV3-2) combines with J gene TRBJ1-1; D not resolved. The V gene's germline CDR1 is LGHDT and CDR2 YNNKEL (reference sequence). This CDR3 contains 15 residues. The ends were cut back, 3 bases at V and 2 bases at J, with 13 bases in the middle. The CDR3 DNA reads as TGTGCCAGCAGCCACTACCCTGCGGGAAACACTGAAGCTTTCTTT. It codes for CASSHYPAGNTEAFF.

V usage is TRBV6-1 and J usage is TRBJ1-4, with 10 bases aligning to TRBD1. Per germline, CDR1 MNHNS and CDR2 SASEGT. The CDR3 is made up of 16 amino acids. The V segment lost 4 bases and the J segment 8 bases; nucleotides outside the gene matches: 10. The CDR3 is CASSVMTGGSGEKLFF. In nucleotides, the CDR3 is TGTGCCAGCAGTGTCATGACAGGGGGCTCAGGGGAAAAACTGTTTTTT.

The chain uses TRBV4-1 and TRBJ2-7; the D gene is possibly TRBD1 (5 bases). V was clipped by 0 bases and J by 2 bases, with 8 bases between them. Germline V gene lookup returns CDR1 MGHRA and CDR2 YSYEKL. The length of the CDR3 is 14 residues. CDR3 amino acids: CASSQDYRPYEQYF. As DNA, the CDR3 is TGCGCCAGCAGCCAAGATTACAGGCCCTACGAGCAGTACTTC.

The V gene is TRBV5-1, the J gene TRBJ1-3; 7 bases are a match to TRBD1. CDR1 is SGHRS and CDR2 is YFSETQ in the germline V gene. This CDR3 is built from 15 residues. Germline trimming cut 4 bases from V and 2 bases from J; bases unmatched to any gene: 6. The CDR3 DNA sequence: TGCGCCAGCAGCCCCCCGACAGGGACTGGAAACACCATATATTTT. Its translation is CASSPPTGTGNTIYF.

The chain joins TRBV7-2 to TRBJ2-3; a possible D gene is TRBD2 (6 bases). The CDR3 runs 15 residues. The germline gives CDR1 SGHTA, CDR2 FQGNSA. V was shortened by 5 bases and J by 5 bases, with 17 bases between the two germline ends. As DNA, the CDR3 is TGTGCCAGCAGCCGCTTTTGGGGGGTTGGAGATACGCAGTATTTT. This sequence encodes CASSRFWGVGDTQYF. Supplemented by reference TRBV7-2 and TRBJ2-3, the full variable domain reads GAGVSQSPSNKVTEKGKDVELRCDPISGHTALYWYRQSLGQGLEFLIYFQGNSAPDKSGLPSDRFSAERTGGSVSTLTIQRTQQEDSAVYLCASSRFWGVGDTQYFGPGTRLTVL.

The CDR3 reads CASSLTPTGNTEAFF. Here the CDR3 DNA reads TGTGCCAGCAGCTTGACGCCGACAGGGAACACTGAAGCTTTCTTT. The chain employs TRBV5-6 and TRBJ1-1; D is possibly TRBD1 (6 bases). Germline V gene lookup returns CDR1 SGHDT and CDR2 YYEEEE. The CDR3 totals 15 residues. Trimming took 1 base from V and 1 from J, leaving 11 bases between them.

V and J are TRBV29-1 and TRBJ1-4; D unclear. CDR1 is SQVTM, CDR2 ANQGSEA, per germline. This CDR3 region has 13 residues. Trimming removed 4 bases at V and 4 bases at J, with 10 bases between. CDR3 sequence: CSVVWRLNEKLFF. Written as DNA, the CDR3 is TGCAGCGTTGTCTGGAGACTTAATGAAAAACTGTTTTTT.

V gene TRBV12-3 or TRBV12-4 combines with J gene TRBJ2-1; 7 bases agree with TRBD1. The CDR3 is 13 amino acids. V dropped 6 bases and J dropped 5; count of bases not matched to a gene: 4. The CDR3 DNA sequence: TGTGCCAGCAGACCAGGGGGTCACAATGAGCAGTTCTTC. Translation gives CASRPGGHNEQFF.

The rearrangement uses TRBV19 and TRBJ1-1; a possible D gene is TRBD1 (5 bases). Trimming cost V 6 bases and J 0 bases, with 14 bases left between them. Germline CDR1 and CDR2: LNHDA and SQIVND (reference sequence). The CDR3 contains 15 residues. CDR3 nucleotide sequence: TGTGCCAGTAGCCTTCAGGGAAGCATGAACACTGAAGCTTTCTTT. Its translation: CASSLQGSMNTEAFF.

CDR3 region: CASSRRQGRSSYEQYF. The DNA for the CDR3 is TGTGCCAGCAGCAGGAGACAGGGCAGGAGCTCCTACGAGCAGTACTTC. This rearrangement joins TRBV11-2 to TRBJ2-7, with TRBD1 matching 7 bases. CDR1 and CDR2 (germline): SGHAT, FQNNGV. J was trimmed by 0 bases and V by 5 bases; bases with no gene match: 10. The CDR3 has 16 residues.

This clone was detected only a few times. This chain uses TRBV9 with TRBJ1-6, with 7 bases matching TRBD1. The J segment lost 9 bases and the V segment lost 3 bases, leaving 6 bases of the junction unmatched. The CDR3 runs to 14 residues. Germline loops: CDR1 SGDLS, CDR2 YYNGEE. The CDR3 DNA reads TGTGCCAGCAGCGCCCGGGACAGAGGTTCACCCCTCCACTTT. Amino acids: CASSARDRGSPLHF.

This sequence joins TRBV7-2 and TRBJ2-2; D call uncertain. The germline V gene has CDR1 SGHTA and CDR2 FQGNSA. Trimming stripped 1 base from V and 6 bases from J, with 12 bases between. The CDR3 runs 15 residues. This CDR3 reads CASSLEVGAAGELFF. As DNA, the CDR3 is TGTGCCAGCAGCTTAGAAGTAGGTGCGGCCGGGGAGCTGTTTTTT.

The V gene is TRBV14, the J gene TRBJ1-1; D uncertain. This CDR3 has 15 residues. The V gene lost 0 bases and the J gene lost 10 bases, with 18 bases spanning the gap. Germline V gene lookup returns CDR1 SGHDN and CDR2 FVKESK. In DNA, the CDR3 is TGTGCCAGCAGCCAAGATCTGCAGGTGGGGAGGCCAGCTTTCTTT. It yields the protein CASSQDLQVGRPAFF. The full variable domain, rest sourced from reference TRBV14 and TRBJ1-1, is EAGVTQFPSHSVIEKGQTVTLRCDPISGHDNLYWYRRVMGKEIKFLLHFVKESKQDESGMPNNRFLAERTGGTYSTLKVQPAELEDSGVYFCASSQDLQVGRPAFFGQGTRLTVV.

The chain uses TRBV5-6 and TRBJ2-3, with D perhaps TRBD2 (5 bases). Germline V CDR1 and CDR2: SGHDT, YYEEEE. The CDR3 covers 14 residues. The V gene lost 5 bases and the J gene lost 2 bases, with 12 bases spanning the gap. Here the CDR3 DNA reads TGTGCCAGCAGAGCTACTAGAGTCACAGATACGCAGTATTTT. This sequence encodes CASRATRVTDTQYF. The variable domain in full, with the rest retrieved from reference TRBV5-6 and TRBJ2-3, is DAGVTQSPTHLIKTRGQQVTLRCSPKSGHDTVSWYQQALGQGPQFIFQYYEEEERQRGNFPDRFSGHQFPNYSSELNVNALLLGDSALYLCASRATRVTDTQYFGPGTRLTVL.

The chain has TRBV18 and TRBJ2-7; TRBD1 matches 9 bases. Unmatched junction bases numbered 4, after V lost 5 bases and J lost 2 bases. The CDR3 totals 14 residues. From germline, CDR1 is KGHSH and CDR2 LQKENI. CDR3 region: CASSNRDRAYEQYF. The CDR3 DNA reads TGTGCCAGCTCAAACCGGGACAGGGCCTACGAGCAGTACTTC.

The chain links TRBV5-1 to TRBJ1-4, with 9 bases lining up with TRBD1. The CDR3 spans 15 residues. Looked up from germline, CDR1 is SGHRS and CDR2 is YFSETQ. V lost 4 bases and J lost 5; bases outside the gene matches: 6. CDR3 sequence reads: CASSVMGTGNEKLFF. The CDR3 region has the DNA TGCGCCAGCAGCGTCATGGGGACAGGGAATGAAAAACTGTTTTTT.

The chain combines TRBV9 with TRBJ1-1, with 9 bases that match TRBD1. CDR3 length: 15 residues. CDR1 and CDR2 (germline): SGDLS, YYNGEE. V was clipped by 2 bases and J by 6 bases; unmatched bases: 8. CDR3 residues: CASSVTGGREAEAFF. CDR3 DNA sequence: TGTGCCAGCAGCGTGACAGGGGGGAGAGAGGCTGAAGCTTTCTTT.

The chain has TRBV30 and TRBJ1-1; D ambiguous. The CDR3 length is 13 residues. The V end was cut by 2 bases, the J end by 4 bases, with 11 bases between. Germline V CDR1 and CDR2: GTSNPN, SVGIG (reference sequence). The chain's CDR3 is CAWSHMGRTEAFF. In nucleotides, the CDR3 is TGTGCCTGGAGTCATATGGGCCGCACTGAAGCTTTCTTT.

The gene calls are TRBV12-5 and TRBJ2-1, with 11 positions matching TRBD1. Germline loops: CDR1 LGHNT, CDR2 FRNRAP. After removal of 2 bases from V and 12 bases from J, the junction contained 12 bases not matched to a gene. The CDR3 sequence is 16 residues long. CDR3 sequence: CASGLWTGGRSWRQFF. The DNA of the CDR3 is TGTGCTAGTGGTTTGTGGACAGGGGGCCGAAGCTGGAGGCAGTTCTTC.

This clone was picked up one time. The J gene is TRBJ2-3, the V gene TRBV9; maybe TRBD2 (6 bases). The CDR3 covers 15 residues. The V end lost 1 base, the J end lost 0 bases, and 9 bases lay between the germline ends. CDR1 and CDR2 (germline): SGDLS, YYNGEE. DNA for the CDR3: TGTGCCAGCAGCGTACAAGGGACTAGCACAGATACGCAGTATTTT. It is translated as CASSVQGTSTDTQYF. Variable domain in full (rest from reference TRBV9 and TRBJ2-3): DSGVTQTPKHLITATGQRVTLRCSPRSGDLSVYWYQQSLDQGLQFLIQYYNGEERAKGNILERFSAQQFPDLHSELNLSSLELGDSALYFCASSVQGTSTDTQYFGPGTRLTVL.

The CDR3, as DNA: TGTGCCAGCAGCGTAGTAGAAGGGGCGATCGAAGAAGCTTTCTTT. Residues: CASSVVEGAIEEAFF. The rearrangement joins TRBV9 to TRBJ1-1; possibly TRBD1 for D (5 bases). V gave up 0 bases and J gave up 8 bases, with 17 bases separating them. The CDR3 length is 15 residues. The germline V gene encodes CDR1 SGDLS and CDR2 YYNGEE.

The V and J genes are TRBV18 and TRBJ1-4; TRBD1 aligns across 9 bases. The V and J ends lost 6 bases and 7 bases, in that order; junction bases with no gene match: 15. The germline CDR1 and CDR2 sequences are KGHSH and LQKENI. CDR3 size: 17 residues. CDR3 in amino acids: CASSAGTGTFSVEKLFF. For the CDR3, the DNA is TGTGCCAGCTCGGCCGGGACAGGGACTTTCTCAGTTGAAAAACTGTTTTTT.

This clone was counted a single time. The V and J genes are TRBV6-4 and TRBJ2-1; 12 bases align to TRBD1. V lost 2 bases to trimming and J lost 8 bases; unmatched junction nucleotides: 1. This CDR3 is 14 amino acids long. CDR1 and CDR2 (germline): MRHNA, SNTAGT. Here the CDR3 reads CASSDGTGGDEQFF. The CDR3 DNA follows: TGTGCCAGCAGTGACGGGACAGGGGGCGATGAGCAGTTCTTC.

This chain uses TRBV6-1 with TRBJ1-2; D possibly corresponds to TRBD1 (6 bases). Germline lookup yields CDR1 MNHNS and CDR2 SASEGT. The CDR3 loop spans 15 amino acids. Trimming took off 1 base at V and 4 bases at J, with 13 bases between the two ends. CDR3 sequence: CASSEVWTAGYGYTF. In nucleotides, the CDR3 is TGTGCCAGCAGTGAAGTATGGACAGCAGGCTATGGCTACACCTTC.

The chain couples TRBV5-4 to TRBJ2-4, with D tentatively TRBD2 (6 bases). There are 17 residues in the CDR3. CDR1 is SGHNT, CDR2 YYREEE, per germline (reference sequence). V was cut by 2 bases and J by 11 bases, with 26 bases left in between. CDR3 sequence reads: CASSLRTGRGGTGVQYF. The CDR3 nucleotides are TGTGCCAGCAGCTTAAGAACTGGGCGGGGTGGAACTGGGGTTCAGTACTTC.

The chain has TRBV7-2 and TRBJ1-2, with D hard to call. Germline values: CDR1 SGHTA, CDR2 FQGNSA. The CDR3 contains 14 residues. V lost 5 bases and J 3 bases, leaving 13 bases between the germline ends. CDR3 bases: TGTGCCAGCAGCGGCCGGGTTTTAGACTATGGCTACACCTTC. This codes for CASSGRVLDYGYTF.

This chain uses TRBV7-2 with TRBJ2-3; weak D call: TRBD2 (5 bases). CDR1 SGHTA and CDR2 FQGNSA come from the germline V gene. This CDR3 is built from 15 residues. Trimming pared 5 bases from V and 9 bases from J, leaving 21 bases between. The CDR3 nucleotides read TGTGCCAGCAGCCCGGCGAGGACTTTAGGAGACACGCAGTATTTT. Translating gives CASSPARTLGDTQYF.

CDR3 in DNA: TGTGCCAGCAGCGTAGAAGTCGGGGTGGGGACAGATACGCAGTATTTT. Translating gives CASSVEVGVGTDTQYF. The rearrangement links TRBV9 to TRBJ2-3; D perhaps matches TRBD2 (5 bases). This CDR3 has 16 amino acids. CDR1 and CDR2 (germline): SGDLS, YYNGEE. Trimming shortened V by 0 bases and J by 3 bases, and 14 bases separated the two germline ends.

This chain uses TRBV6-1 with TRBJ1-4; D uncertain. Per germline, CDR1 MNHNS and CDR2 SASEGT. There are 16 residues in the CDR3. Trimming took off 0 bases at V and 0 bases at J, with 8 bases between the two ends. The CDR3 bases are TGTGCCAGCAGTGAAGCCTTACAGACAACTAATGAAAAACTGTTTTTT. It translates to CASSEALQTTNEKLFF.

The chain employs TRBV6-2 or TRBV6-3 and TRBJ1-1; the D is unclear. Trimming pared 2 bases from V and 2 bases from J, leaving 12 bases between. Germline values: CDR1 MNHEY, CDR2 SVGEGT. CDR3 size: 15 residues. The CDR3 coding sequence is TGTGCCAGCAGTTACACTAGACGGGTCAACACTGAAGCTTTCTTT. This codes for CASSYTRRVNTEAFF.

V gene TRBV7-2 combines with J gene TRBJ1-1; 7 positions agree with TRBD1. With 2 bases clipped from V and 7 bases from J, the junction kept 7 bases outside the gene matches. The CDR3 contains 14 residues. Germline V gene sequence: CDR1 SGHTA, CDR2 FQGNSA. The CDR3 reads CASSLNRGSNEAFF. The CDR3, as DNA: TGTGCCAGCAGCTTAAACAGGGGCTCGAATGAAGCTTTCTTT. The whole variable domain, remainder taken from reference TRBV7-2 and TRBJ1-1, is GAGVSQSPSNKVTEKGKDVELRCDPISGHTALYWYRQSLGQGLEFLIYFQGNSAPDKSGLPSDRFSAERTGGSVSTLTIQRTQQEDSAVYLCASSLNRGSNEAFFGQGTRLTVV.

This chain connects TRBV6-2 or TRBV6-3 to TRBJ1-2; the match to TRBD1 covers 8 bases. The CDR3 runs 15 residues. Unmatched junction bases numbered 14, after V lost 5 bases and J lost 9 bases. Germline V CDR1 and CDR2: MNHEY, SVGEGT. The CDR3: CASSPLGQGLSSYTF. The DNA of the CDR3 is TGTGCCAGCAGTCCACTTGGACAGGGTTTGTCGAGCTACACCTTC.